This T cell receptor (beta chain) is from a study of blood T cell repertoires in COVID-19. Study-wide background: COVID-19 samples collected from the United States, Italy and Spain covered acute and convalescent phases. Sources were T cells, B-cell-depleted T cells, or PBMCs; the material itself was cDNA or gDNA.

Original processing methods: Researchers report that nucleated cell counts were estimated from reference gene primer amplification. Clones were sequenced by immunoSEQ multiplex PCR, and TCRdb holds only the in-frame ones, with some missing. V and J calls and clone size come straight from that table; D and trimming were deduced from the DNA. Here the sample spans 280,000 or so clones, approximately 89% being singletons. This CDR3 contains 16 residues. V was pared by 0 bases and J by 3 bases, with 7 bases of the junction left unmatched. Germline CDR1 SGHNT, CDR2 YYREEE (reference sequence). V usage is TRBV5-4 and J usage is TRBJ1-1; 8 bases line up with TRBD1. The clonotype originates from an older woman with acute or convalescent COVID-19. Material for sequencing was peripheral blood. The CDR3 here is CASSLGVRGRDTEAFF. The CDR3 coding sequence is TGTGCCAGCAGCTTGGGGGTCAGGGGGCGAGACACTGAAGCTTTCTTT.